The T cell receptor (beta chain) described here comes from a study of molecular identifiers for immune sequencing clone quantification. General study results and limits: Clonotypes topping 20 RNA copies carried over 99% of effector molecules but under 1% of naive ones.

This clonotype was detected only a few times. As yet, its antigen is unknown. TCRdb re-derived calls from the PCR reads in MiXCR, one entry per CDR3 protein. The sample has tens of thousands of distinct CDR3 sequences; approximately 34% are singletons. The source of this sequence is a human donor in good health. Some libraries in this study had Jurkat cell RNA spiked in. Material: naive CD8+ T cells from blood, with Jurkat cell RNA spiked in. Stated subset: FACS-sorted CD8+CD4-CCR7+CD45RA+ naive T cells.

CDR3 nucleotides: TGTGCCAGCAGTTTTGTCAGGGGGAGCACAGATACGCAGTATTTT. Its protein product is CASSFVRGSTDTQYF. The V gene is TRBV28, the J gene TRBJ2-3; the match to TRBD1 covers 7 bases. Losses at the gene ends were 3 bases for V and 0 bases for J; bases not matched to a gene: 3. Germline V gene data show CDR1 as MDHEN and CDR2 as SYDVKM. The CDR3 covers 15 residues. Variable domain in full (rest from reference TRBV28 and TRBJ2-3): DVKVTQSSRYLVKRTGEKVFLECVQDMDHENMFWYRQDPGLGLRLIYFSYDVKMKEKGDIPEGYSVSREKKERFSLILESASTNQTSMYLCASSFVRGSTDTQYFGPGTRLTVL.